This T cell receptor beta chain was documented in a study of technical replicates of blood from several donors. The repertoire was sequenced with immunoSEQ multiplex PCR; TCRdb's copy has only in-frame clones and lacks some. The repertoire holds around 70,000 clones, with just under 95% as singletons. The junction had 3 bases not matched to a gene; V was cut back by 4 bases and J by 0 bases. From germline, CDR1 is MNHEY and CDR2 SVGAGI. This CDR3 is built from 14 residues. The chain couples TRBV6-5 to TRBJ2-7, with 7 bases fitting TRBD1. The sample was T cells isolated from PBMCs. The receptor's source is a human donor in good health. The CDR3 region is CASSSGGSSYEQYF. In nucleotides, the CDR3 is TGTGCCAGCAGTTCAGGGGGAAGCTCCTACGAGCAGTACTTC.